This TCR beta chain was identified during a study of chemoradiotherapy in HPV16-positive cancers (dated 2022 in TCRdb). About the full investigation: Candidate HPV-specific T-cell clones and common TCR motifs were defined by functional T-cell assays performed on cells from a couple of HPV16-positive patients. The study asked whether T-cell immunity to the HPV oncoproteins E6 and E7 changes during chemoradiotherapy and whether this immunity affects survival. TCR repertoires from some 89 patients with HPV-related cancers were then used to track the candidate HPV-specific TCRs and motifs.

Note on this clone: Its antigen has not been determined. It has no much larger one-base neighbor in the sample; base qualities were not kept.

Study-wide conclusions, independent of this receptor: Only a couple of HPV16-positive patients were used to derive the functional definition of HPV-specific T cells, and the survival association was reported for HPV16-positive patients. Improved recurrence-free survival in HPV16-positive patients was associated with expansion of HPV-responsive T cells during chemoradiotherapy. Expansion of candidate HPV-specific clones and E7-related TCR motifs was observed in the tumor microenvironment during treatment, whereas no such expansion was observed for non-HPV-specific T cells.

To prepare the library, the immunoSEQ multiplex PCR assay was applied. In TCRdb, the immuneACCESS table is reduced to in-frame sequences with V and J assigned. These tables do not hold every clone; where another copy was compared, an unresolved V gene accounts for under half, and the others remain unexplained. The sample table holds some 70,000 clones, of which about 90% were seen once. The top ten hold 4% to 4.5% of the sample. Spanning cysteine to phenylalanine, the CDR3 consists of 13 amino acids. Only the CDR3 portion is preserved as DNA: 39 bases, with reading frame beginning at the first base. V loses 5 bases, J loses 2 bases, and the germline ends lie 9 bases apart. Taken from the germline V gene, the CDR1 and CDR2 loops are SGHAT and FQNNGV. Repertoires were sampled repeatedly over the course of chemoradiotherapy, so clonal expansion could be followed in the tumor microenvironment.

The sample was blood, taken from a patient who underwent chemoradiotherapy. The receptor's source is a human donor with HPV-associated anogenital cancer. Recombination connected TRBV11-2 to TRBJ1-2; TRBD1 is possibly the D segment (6 matching bases). The CDR3 amino acid sequence is: CASSTTGNYGYTF. The bases are TGTGCCAGCAGCACCACAGGGAACTATGGCTACACCTTC.